The 22 T cell receptor beta chains presented below share a single source sample, sequenced in a study of blood T cell repertoires in COVID-19 (dated by TCRdb to 2020 to 2022). Preparation of the library involved the immunoSEQ multiplex PCR assay. TCRdb retrieved this table from immuneACCESS and kept in-frame rearrangements only. Not all clones are present; in checked studies, unresolved V genes account for under half, and no reason is known for the remainder. This sample has 200,000 to 250,000 clones in its table, and 80% of those were observed once. Together, the top ten hold roughly 13% of the sample. Sequences were obtained from peripheral blood. Every receptor here comes from a human donor in a cohort sampled during active COVID-19.

V usage is TRBV5-8 and J usage is TRBJ1-3; TRBD1 might be the D (5 bases). Germline assignment: CDR1 SGHTS and CDR2 YDEGEE. This CDR3 has 16 residues. The ends were cut back, 5 bases at V and 0 bases at J, with 15 bases in the middle. The CDR3 reads CASSSGLVISGNTIYF. DNA of the CDR3: TGTGCCAGCAGTTCGGGACTCGTGATCTCTGGAAACACCATATATTTT.

This chain connects TRBV15 to TRBJ2-5; D is ambiguous. Germline-derived CDR1 and CDR2 are LNHNV and YYDKDF (reference sequence). The CDR3 is made up of 13 amino acids. Trimming removed 0 bases from V and 4 bases from J, with 6 bases in between. CDR3 amino acids: CATSRDHRETQYF. The CDR3 region has the DNA TGTGCCACCAGCAGAGATCACAGAGAGACCCAGTACTTC. Variable domain in full (rest from reference TRBV15 and TRBJ2-5): DAMVIQNPRYQVTQFGKPVTLSCSQTLNHNVMYWYQQKSSQAPKLLFHYYDKDFNNEADTPDNFQSRRPNTSFCFLDIRSPGLGDTAMYLCATSRDHRETQYFGPGTRLLVL.

The rearrangement links TRBV7-2 to TRBJ1-6, with 7 bases identical to TRBD1. V gave up 3 bases and J gave up 7 bases; unmatched junction bases: 9. The CDR3 extends over 16 amino acids. Per germline, CDR1 SGHTA and CDR2 FQGNSA. CDR3 region: CASSFSTGDSNSPLHF. The CDR3 DNA reads as TGTGCCAGCAGCTTCTCTACAGGGGATAGCAATTCACCCCTCCACTTT. Together with reference TRBV7-2 and TRBJ1-6, the CDR3 gives the full variable domain: GAGVSQSPSNKVTEKGKDVELRCDPISGHTALYWYRQSLGQGLEFLIYFQGNSAPDKSGLPSDRFSAERTGGSVSTLTIQRTQQEDSAVYLCASSFSTGDSNSPLHFGNGTRLTVT.

This chain uses TRBV11-3 with TRBJ2-2, with 7 bases identical to TRBD2. The CDR3 spans 15 residues. The germline V gene has CDR1 SGHNT and CDR2 YENEEA. Trimming cost V 4 bases and J 7 bases; bases outside gene matches: 9. The CDR3 DNA reads TGTGCCAGCAGCTATGAGCGGGGTGAGGGCGGGGAGCTGTTTTTT. Translating it yields CASSYERGEGGELFF. Looking up the rest from reference TRBV11-3 and TRBJ2-2 gives the full variable domain: EAGVVQSPRYKIIEKKQPVAFWCNPISGHNTLYWYLQNLGQGPELLIRYENEEAVDDSQLPKDRFSAERLKGVDSTLKIQPAELGDSAVYLCASSYERGEGGELFFGEGSRLTVL.

V usage is TRBV7-8 and J usage is TRBJ2-3; the match to TRBD1 covers 9 bases. Trimming at V came to 2 bases and at J to 4 bases, leaving 7 bases not matched to a gene. This CDR3 spans 16 amino acids. Germline-derived CDR1 and CDR2 are SGHVS and FQNEAQ. CDR3 nucleotide sequence: TGTGCCAGCAGCTTACGCGGACAGGGGATCCCAGATACGCAGTATTTT. It translates to CASSLRGQGIPDTQYF.

The chain carries TRBV19 and TRBJ1-5, with 9 bases aligning to TRBD1. The germline gives CDR1 LNHDA, CDR2 SQIVND (reference sequence). This CDR3 spans 15 amino acids. Unmatched junction bases numbered 7, after V lost 5 bases and J lost 5 bases. The CDR3 coding sequence is TGTGCCAGTAGTGCCTTCGACAGGGGGTATCAGCCCCAGCATTTT. Encoded protein: CASSAFDRGYQPQHF.

The chain recombines TRBV10-3 with TRBJ2-5, with TRBD1 identical over 8 bases. Per germline, CDR1 ENHRY and CDR2 SYGVKD. The CDR3 loop spans 13 amino acids. The V and J ends lost 4 bases and 3 bases, in that order; junction bases with no gene match: 1. The CDR3 protein is CAISVDREETQYF. The DNA for the CDR3 is TGTGCCATCAGTGTGGACAGGGAAGAGACCCAGTACTTC.

The gene calls are TRBV3-1 (or the pseudogene TRBV3-2) and TRBJ1-1, with D tentatively TRBD1 (6 bases). Germline V gene sequence: CDR1 LGHDT, CDR2 YNNKEL (reference sequence). CDR3 length equals 14 residues. V lost 2 bases to trimming and J lost 2 bases, with 9 bases between them. CDR3 DNA: TGTGCCAGCAGCCAACTCAGGGGAAACACTGAAGCTTTCTTT. As protein: CASSQLRGNTEAFF.

This rearrangement joins TRBV6-2 or TRBV6-3 to TRBJ2-1; 7 nucleotides match TRBD1. This CDR3 is built from 15 residues. The V segment lost 5 bases and the J segment 1 base; nucleotides outside the gene matches: 5. The germline CDR1 and CDR2 sequences are MNHEY and SVGEGT. The chain's CDR3 is CASSNRGWSYNEQFF. The CDR3 bases are TGTGCCAGCAGTAACAGGGGATGGTCCTACAATGAGCAGTTCTTC.

The chain recombines TRBV11-2 with TRBJ2-3, with D unresolved. The CDR3 sequence is 12 residues long. The germline CDR1 and CDR2 sequences are SGHAT and FQNNGV. V was clipped by 2 bases and J by 6 bases, with 6 bases between them. The CDR3 loop reads CASSLIEDTQYF. The CDR3 bases are TGTGCCAGCAGCTTAATCGAGGATACGCAGTATTTT.

This clone was seen a single time. CDR3 loop: CASSGKDRESHEQYF. CDR3 coding DNA: TGTGCCAGCAGCGGAAAGGACAGGGAATCCCACGAGCAGTACTTC. This chain uses TRBV5-4 with TRBJ2-7; 8 positions match TRBD1. Germline V lookup: CDR1 SGHNT, CDR2 YYREEE (reference sequence). J gave up 5 bases and V 4 bases, and 11 bases lay outside the gene matches. The CDR3 spans 15 residues. The whole variable domain, remainder taken from reference TRBV5-4 and TRBJ2-7, is ETGVTQSPTHLIKTRGQQVTLRCSSQSGHNTVSWYQQALGQGPQFIFQYYREEENGRGNFPPRFSGLQFPNYSSELNVNALELDDSALYLCASSGKDRESHEQYFGPGTRLTVT.

V usage is TRBV3-1 (or the pseudogene TRBV3-2) and J usage is TRBJ2-3, with 8 nucleotides matching TRBD1. Germline V gene data show CDR1 as LGHDT and CDR2 as YNNKEL (reference sequence). The CDR3 is made up of 16 amino acids. J gave up 5 bases and V 1 base, and 8 bases lay outside the gene matches. CDR3 residues: CASSQATGTGGDTQYF. CDR3 nucleotides: TGTGCCAGCAGCCAAGCTACCGGGACAGGAGGAGATACGCAGTATTTT.

The chain employs TRBV5-5 and TRBJ2-7; D perhaps matches TRBD1 (6 bases). This CDR3 contains 18 residues. Germline V lookup: CDR1 SGHKS, CDR2 YYEKEE (reference sequence). Trimming shortened V by 1 base and J by 0 bases, and 20 bases separated the two germline ends. This chain's CDR3 is CASSLMTYRLGASYEQYF. The CDR3 DNA follows: TGTGCCAGCAGCTTGATGACCTACAGGTTGGGGGCCTCCTACGAGCAGTACTTC.

The chain couples TRBV9 to TRBJ2-1, with 8 positions matching TRBD2. Per germline, CDR1 SGDLS and CDR2 YYNGEE. V shed 4 bases, J shed 8 bases, and the junction held 14 bases outside the gene matches. This CDR3 is built from 16 residues. In DNA form, the CDR3 reads TGTGCCAGCAGCCCCTTCGGGGGGGGGCCCCGCGATGAGCAGTTCTTC. Protein sequence: CASSPFGGGPRDEQFF.

This chain links TRBV2 with TRBJ1-2; D gene unclear. V was trimmed by 4 bases and J by 8 bases, leaving 11 bases between them. The CDR3 is 12 residues long. Germline CDR1 SNHLY, CDR2 FYNNEI. The chain's CDR3 is CASSAGPEGYTF. CDR3 DNA sequence: TGTGCCAGCAGTGCAGGTCCGGAAGGCTACACCTTC. Together with reference TRBV2 and TRBJ1-2, the CDR3 gives the full variable domain: EPEVTQTPSHQVTQMGQEVILRCVPISNHLYFYWYRQILGQKVEFLVSFYNNEISEKSEIFDDQFSVERPDGSNFTLKIRSTKLEDSAMYFCASSAGPEGYTFGSGTRLTVV.

The gene calls are TRBV4-2 and TRBJ2-5, with D possibly being TRBD1 (6 bases). There are 15 residues in the CDR3. From germline, CDR1 is LGHNA and CDR2 YNFKEQ. Trimming took off 0 bases at V and 0 bases at J, with 8 bases between the two ends. DNA for the CDR3: TGTGCCAGCAGCCAAGAGGGGGCTCACCAAGAGACCCAGTACTTC. It translates to CASSQEGAHQETQYF.

The chain couples TRBV5-1 to TRBJ2-1; perhaps TRBD2 as D (5 bases). This CDR3 spans 15 amino acids. Trimming took off 1 base at V and 1 base at J, with 9 bases between the two ends. Germline CDR1 and CDR2: SGHRS and YFSETQ. The CDR3 DNA is TGCGCCAGCAGCTTGTCCGGGAAATCCTACAATGAGCAGTTCTTC. Translated: CASSLSGKSYNEQFF.

The chain uses TRBV19 and TRBJ1-1; a possible D gene is TRBD1 (5 bases). V was clipped by 11 bases and J by 3 bases, with 10 bases between them. This CDR3 spans 11 amino acids. Germline V lookup: CDR1 LNHDA, CDR2 SQIVND (reference sequence). CDR3 in amino acids: CASGGYTEAFF. CDR3 coding DNA: TGTGCCTCCGGGGGGTACACTGAAGCTTTCTTT.

This chain links TRBV4-3 with TRBJ1-3; D possibly corresponds to TRBD1 (5 bases). This CDR3 has 15 residues. V lost 5 bases to trimming and J lost 4 bases, with 15 bases between them. Germline CDR1 reads LGHNA; CDR2 reads YSLEER. CDR3 residues: CASSAQPGGGNTIYF. CDR3 in DNA: TGCGCCAGCAGCGCGCAGCCGGGGGGAGGAAACACCATATATTTT.

The chain has TRBV28 and TRBJ1-2; 7 bases map to TRBD1. The CDR3 covers 15 residues. V shed 4 bases and J 2 bases; nucleotides not matched to a gene: 7. The germline gives CDR1 MDHEN, CDR2 SYDVKM. This chain's CDR3 is CASSSQTGTNYGYTF. The CDR3 DNA is TGTGCCAGCAGTTCCCAGACAGGGACGAACTATGGCTACACCTTC.

The CDR3 here is CASSLTRESYEQYF. In DNA form, the CDR3 reads TGTGCCAGCAGCCTAACCCGGGAGTCCTACGAGCAGTACTTC. V gene TRBV3-1 (or the pseudogene TRBV3-2) combines with J gene TRBJ2-7; a weak D match, TRBD2 (6 bases). V gave up 4 bases and J gave up 1 base, with 11 bases separating them. In germline, CDR1 is LGHDT, CDR2 YNNKEL (reference sequence). This CDR3 spans 14 amino acids.

This sequence joins TRBV28 and TRBJ2-3, with unresolved D. With 6 bases removed from V and 2 bases from J, the gap between germline ends came to 12 bases. This CDR3 is built from 14 residues. The germline V gene encodes CDR1 MDHEN and CDR2 SYDVKM. In nucleotides, the CDR3 is TGTGCCAGCAGCCGTGACACTTTCACAGATACGCAGTATTTT. Protein product: CASSRDTFTDTQYF.